A single sample is the source of the 17 T cell receptor beta chains below, sequenced in a study of blood T cell repertoires in COVID-19. Produced via immunoSEQ multiplex PCR; TCRdb's table is partial and in-frame only. The sample yields about 90,000 clones, roughly 72% seen once. Sequencing was performed on peripheral blood. The receptors come from an older man with acute or convalescent COVID-19.

For this clone: The germline gene is not matched at one end of the junction; a read error may be the cause. The chain employs TRBV7-9 and TRBJ2-1; 11 positions match TRBD2. Germline V gene sequence: CDR1 SEHNR, CDR2 FQNEAQ (reference sequence). CDR3 length equals 15 residues. The CDR3 coding sequence is TGTGCCAGCAGCCTAGCGGGAGGCAATTACAATGAGCAGTTCTTC. Translated, it gives CASSLAGGNYNEQFF.

J is TRBJ2-5 and V is TRBV27; TRBD1 aligns across 7 bases. V shed 5 bases, J shed 2 bases, and the junction held 5 bases outside the gene matches. The CDR3 is made up of 14 amino acids. CDR1 and CDR2 (germline): MNHEY, SMNVEV (reference sequence). CDR3 amino acids: CASSQDRVQETQYF. CDR3 nucleotide sequence: TGTGCCAGCAGTCAAGACAGGGTTCAAGAGACCCAGTACTTC.

In this sample, this clone turned up many times. The chain couples TRBV7-9 to TRBJ2-1, with TRBD2 matching over 10 bases. V dropped 1 base and J dropped 12; count of bases not matched to a gene: 6. From germline, CDR1 is SEHNR and CDR2 FQNEAQ (reference sequence). The CDR3 spans 14 residues. The CDR3 loop is CASSLGPSGSGQFF. The CDR3 region has the DNA TGTGCCAGCAGCTTAGGCCCTAGCGGGAGTGGGCAGTTCTTC.

The chain employs TRBV19 and TRBJ2-3, with 8 bases aligning to TRBD2. This CDR3 region has 15 residues. CDR1 is LNHDA, CDR2 SQIVND, per germline (reference sequence). Trimming at V came to 2 bases and at J to 0 bases, leaving 1 base not matched to a gene. The CDR3 reads CASSISSGSTDTQYF. DNA for the CDR3: TGTGCCAGTAGTATATCTAGCGGGAGCACAGATACGCAGTATTTT.

The gene calls are TRBV24-1 and TRBJ2-1, with 11 positions matching TRBD1. Trimming cost V 0 bases and J 2 bases; bases outside gene matches: 2. The CDR3 has 17 amino acids. Germline V gives CDR1 KGHDR, CDR2 SFDVKD. CDR3 sequence: CATSDLGGQGAYNEQFF. CDR3 DNA: TGTGCCACCAGTGATTTGGGGGGACAGGGGGCCTACAATGAGCAGTTCTTC.

This clone showed up just a few times. This sequence joins TRBV5-1 and TRBJ1-1; D possibly corresponds to TRBD1 (5 bases). Per the germline V gene, CDR1 is SGHRS and CDR2 is YFSETQ. V was shortened by 4 bases and J by 4 bases, with 14 bases between the two germline ends. The CDR3 has 14 amino acids. The CDR3 protein is CASSGGTAGTEAFF. The CDR3 nucleotides are TGCGCCAGCAGCGGGGGGACGGCGGGCACTGAAGCTTTCTTT.

The chain uses TRBV7-8 and TRBJ2-7, with D maybe TRBD2 (5 bases). Germline CDR1 reads SGHVS; CDR2 reads FQNEAQ. CDR3 length: 13 amino acids. Trimming removed 2 bases at V and 5 bases at J, with 10 bases between. The CDR3 DNA is TGTGCCAGCAGCTTAACGTCGCGGGACGAGCAGTACTTC. The encoded protein is CASSLTSRDEQYF.

V usage is TRBV9 and J usage is TRBJ2-3, with a tentative D call TRBD2 (6 bases). Per the germline V gene, CDR1 is SGDLS and CDR2 is YYNGEE. Between the trimmed V and J ends, which lost 0 bases and 6 bases, there was a span of 11 bases. The CDR3 length is 14 residues. CDR3 sequence reads: CASSVDLGRDTQYF. Written as DNA, the CDR3 is TGTGCCAGCAGCGTAGACTTAGGGAGGGATACGCAGTATTTT.

The chain recombines TRBV19 with TRBJ2-2; D remains unclear. V dropped 4 bases and J dropped 6 bases, with 9 bases sitting between them. CDR3 size: 13 residues. Germline values: CDR1 LNHDA, CDR2 SQIVND (reference sequence). This chain's CDR3 is CASSNPSAGELFF. The DNA for the CDR3 is TGTGCCAGTAGTAACCCCTCGGCCGGGGAGCTGTTTTTT.

This chain links TRBV27 with TRBJ1-6; no definite D call. Germline V lookup: CDR1 MNHEY, CDR2 SMNVEV (reference sequence). This CDR3 is 11 amino acids long. V was clipped by 9 bases and J by 2 bases, with 2 bases between them. The CDR3: CASTYNSPLHF. The CDR3 DNA reads TGTGCCAGTACCTATAATTCACCCCTCCACTTT.

Regarding this clone: Sequence at one end of the junction differs from germline and may be a read error. The chain links TRBV5-8 to TRBJ2-4; D might be TRBD1 (6 bases). The CDR3 has 16 residues. Germline V gene sequence: CDR1 SGHTS, CDR2 YDEGEE. CDR3 protein: CASSLAEGVGRSRNDF. The CDR3 nucleotides are TGTGCCAGCAGCTTGGCCGAGGGGGTAGGACGGAGCCGAAATGACTTC.

J is TRBJ1-6 and V is TRBV19; 9 positions agree with TRBD1. The J segment lost 10 bases and the V segment lost 6 bases, leaving 13 bases of the junction unmatched. Germline assignment: CDR1 LNHDA and CDR2 SQIVND (reference sequence). The CDR3 has 16 amino acids. As DNA, the CDR3 is TGTGCCAGTAGCCACGACTCCGGGACAGGGAGCTCACCCCTCCACTTT. It codes for CASSHDSGTGSSPLHF.

The rearrangement links TRBV10-3 to TRBJ2-1, with a tentative D call TRBD1 (6 bases). Per germline, CDR1 ENHRY and CDR2 SYGVKD. Between the trimmed V and J ends, which lost 2 bases and 10 bases, there was a span of 12 bases. The CDR3 covers 13 residues. The CDR3: CAISETGRGEQFF. In DNA, the CDR3 is TGTGCCATCAGTGAGACAGGGCGCGGCGAGCAGTTCTTC.

The V gene is TRBV9, the J gene TRBJ2-2; 7 nucleotides agree with TRBD2. The germline CDR1 and CDR2 sequences are SGDLS and YYNGEE. V lost 0 bases and J lost 4; bases outside the gene matches: 0. The CDR3 runs 14 residues. The CDR3 sequence: CASSVVAGTGELFF. DNA of the CDR3: TGTGCCAGCAGCGTAGTAGCGGGCACCGGGGAGCTGTTTTTT.

V is TRBV9 and J is TRBJ1-2, with 9 bases fitting TRBD1. V dropped 0 bases and J dropped 8; count of bases not matched to a gene: 5. CDR1 is SGDLS and CDR2 is YYNGEE in the germline V gene. The CDR3 has 14 residues. The CDR3 DNA reads as TGTGCCAGCAGCGTAGGGGGACAGGGCCGGGGCTACACCTTC. Residues: CASSVGGQGRGYTF.

This rearrangement joins TRBV4-1 to TRBJ2-2; tentatively, D is TRBD1 (7 bases). The germline CDR1 and CDR2 sequences are MGHRA and YSYEKL. The CDR3 spans 15 residues. V was cut by 3 bases and J by 6 bases, with 14 bases left in between. CDR3 protein: CASSHFRGAAGELFF. CDR3 DNA: TGCGCCAGCAGCCACTTCAGGGGGGCTGCCGGGGAGCTGTTTTTT.

The V gene is TRBV6-5, the J gene TRBJ2-7, with 7 bases that match TRBD1. The ends lost 5 bases at V and 1 base at J; junction bases unmatched: 2. CDR3 size: 13 residues. Germline V gene data show CDR1 as MNHEY and CDR2 as SVGAGI. DNA for the CDR3: TGTGCCAGCAGTCGACAGGGTTCCTACGAGCAGTACTTC. This encodes CASSRQGSYEQYF.